These 12 T cell receptor beta chains came from one sample sequenced in a study of blood T cell repertoires in COVID-19. TCRdb keeps only in-frame clones here, not all; method: immunoSEQ multiplex PCR. Of 85,000 to 130,000 clones in the sample, 60% to 80% were seen once. Sequenced: peripheral blood. The receptors derive from a human donor with acute or convalescent COVID-19. The donor label of this sample is uncertain.

The rearrangement links TRBV6-4 to TRBJ2-2, with 8 nucleotides matching TRBD1. This CDR3 comprises 14 residues. The germline V gene has CDR1 MRHNA and CDR2 SNTAGT. The trim removed 2 bases at V and 7 bases at J, leaving 3 bases unmatched. The CDR3 protein is CASSDGTGVGELFF. The CDR3 region has the DNA TGTGCCAGCAGTGACGGGACAGGAGTCGGGGAGCTGTTTTTT.

The rearrangement uses TRBV28 and TRBJ2-7; TRBD1 aligns across 7 bases. V dropped 8 bases and J dropped 6; count of bases not matched to a gene: 10. The CDR3 consists of 13 residues. Germline CDR1 MDHEN, CDR2 SYDVKM. The CDR3: CASGLTGPVEQYF. The CDR3 DNA sequence: TGTGCCAGCGGGCTGACAGGGCCCGTCGAGCAGTACTTC.

The J gene is TRBJ2-1, the V gene TRBV13, with 7 bases aligning to TRBD1. The length of the CDR3 is 17 residues. V dropped 6 bases and J dropped 4; count of bases not matched to a gene: 15. CDR1 and CDR2 from the germline V gene are PRHDT and FYEKMQ (reference sequence). The CDR3 protein is CASSRSRGQAQYNEQFF. The CDR3 bases are TGTGCCAGCAGTCGTTCCCGTGGACAGGCACAATACAATGAGCAGTTCTTC.

This clone was observed a single time. V and J are TRBV2 and TRBJ1-6; a possible D gene is TRBD1 (5 bases). The CDR3 loop spans 17 amino acids. Germline CDR1 SNHLY, CDR2 FYNNEI. V shed 6 bases and J shed 7 bases, with 22 bases lying between them. The CDR3 spells CASSPELTVTPNSPLHF. In DNA, the CDR3 is TGTGCCAGCAGCCCCGAGCTGACAGTTACACCCAATTCACCCCTCCACTTT.

This clone was seen a handful of times. The chain carries TRBV4-2 and TRBJ1-1; tentative D call: TRBD1 (5 bases). The CDR3 loop spans 15 amino acids. CDR1 and CDR2 from the germline V gene are LGHNA and YNFKEQ. The V gene lost 0 bases and the J gene lost 5 bases, with 13 bases spanning the gap. The CDR3 region is CASSQDSQGLTEAFF. CDR3 DNA sequence: TGTGCCAGCAGCCAAGATTCTCAGGGTTTGACTGAAGCTTTCTTT.

This clone has more than one count but fewer than ten. The chain combines TRBV6-5 with TRBJ1-1, with 7 bases identical to TRBD1. The J segment lost 5 bases and the V segment lost 10 bases, leaving 13 bases of the junction unmatched. The CDR3 has 14 amino acids. CDR1 is MNHEY, CDR2 SVGAGI, per germline. CDR3 nucleotide sequence: TGTGCCACCTACTCCCCTACAGGGGTAACTGAAGCTTTCTTT. It yields the protein CATYSPTGVTEAFF.

This chain connects TRBV24-1 to TRBJ1-2; TRBD1 matches 9 bases. CDR1 and CDR2 from the germline V gene are KGHDR and SFDVKD. The CDR3 is 16 residues long. J lost 6 bases, V lost 4 bases, and 11 bases had no gene match. The CDR3 loop is CATSDPTGTGTDGYTF. In nucleotides, the CDR3 is TGTGCCACCAGTGACCCAACCGGGACAGGGACTGATGGCTACACCTTC.

V gene TRBV24-1 combines with J gene TRBJ2-7; TRBD1 is a possible D gene (5 bases). V shed 4 bases and J shed 2 bases, with 17 bases lying between them. CDR1 KGHDR and CDR2 SFDVKD come from the germline V gene. The CDR3 runs 16 residues. Written as DNA, the CDR3 is TGTGCCACCAGTGACAATGGGGCAGGGAATACCTACGAGCAGTACTTC. Protein product: CATSDNGAGNTYEQYF.

The rearrangement uses TRBV18 and TRBJ1-4; 8 nucleotides line up with TRBD1. The CDR3 spans 14 residues. V trimming: 6 bases; J trimming: 6 bases; junction bases outside the gene matches: 6. Germline assignment: CDR1 KGHSH and CDR2 LQKENI. CDR3 nucleotide sequence: TGTGCCAGCTCTGTCGGGACAGGCCATGAAAAACTGTTTTTT. The encoded protein is CASSVGTGHEKLFF.

There are a few counts of this clone. The gene calls are TRBV19 and TRBJ2-1, with D perhaps TRBD2 (6 bases). Trimming removed 5 bases from V and 1 base from J, with 9 bases in between. Germline V gene sequence: CDR1 LNHDA, CDR2 SQIVND (reference sequence). This CDR3 contains 14 residues. The DNA for the CDR3 is TGTGCCAGTAGTCGGGAGCCTTCCTACAATGAGCAGTTCTTC. It encodes CASSREPSYNEQFF.

This clone occurred a few times. The chain combines TRBV4-1 with TRBJ1-2, with 9 bases that match TRBD1. Germline V gene sequence: CDR1 MGHRA, CDR2 YSYEKL. Trimming removed 5 bases from V and 13 bases from J; junction bases left unmatched: 11. The CDR3 extends over 13 amino acids. The CDR3 is CASSASGTGYFTF. CDR3 nucleotides: TGCGCCAGCAGCGCCTCCGGGACAGGGTACTTCACCTTC.

The chain combines TRBV30 with TRBJ1-2, with 11 bases matching TRBD1. Per the germline V gene, CDR1 is GTSNPN and CDR2 is SVGIG (reference sequence). V shed 3 bases, J shed 7 bases, and the junction held 7 bases outside the gene matches. This CDR3 has 14 amino acids. This chain's CDR3 is CAWRDRGRIIGYTF. DNA for the CDR3: TGTGCCTGGAGGGACAGGGGGCGTATTATTGGCTACACCTTC.